The 25 T cell receptor beta chains below come from one sample, sequenced in a study of blood T cell repertoires in COVID-19. Assay used: immunoSEQ multiplex PCR; TCRdb lists only in-frame clones, some missing. This table has 150,000 to 200,000 clones, 80% to 85% appearing once. The source material was peripheral blood. The receptors were sampled from a human donor with acute or convalescent COVID-19. The donor label of this sample is uncertain.

This chain uses TRBV30 with TRBJ1-2; D is undetermined. This CDR3 has 12 amino acids. Trimming cost V 3 bases and J 7 bases, with 12 bases left between them. The germline V gene has CDR1 GTSNPN and CDR2 SVGIG (reference sequence). In nucleotides, the CDR3 is TGTGCCTGGAGCGGGAGACGGGGTGGCTACACCTTC. It translates to CAWSGRRGGYTF.

V and J are TRBV11-2 and TRBJ1-2; 7 bases line up with TRBD1. CDR3 size: 16 residues. Germline assignment: CDR1 SGHAT and CDR2 FQNNGV. Trimming removed 5 bases from V and 4 bases from J; junction bases left unmatched: 13. The CDR3, as DNA: TGTGCCAGCAGCCCCCTGACAGGGCGTACGATCTATGGCTACACCTTC. It codes for CASSPLTGRTIYGYTF.

The rearrangement joins TRBV7-3 to TRBJ2-3, with TRBD2 identical over 7 bases. V lost 0 bases, J lost 0 bases, and 3 bases stayed unmatched. In germline, CDR1 is SGHTA, CDR2 FQGTGA. This CDR3 is 16 amino acids long. CDR3 protein: CASSLTAGPSTDTQYF. The CDR3 DNA follows: TGTGCCAGCAGCTTAACAGCGGGACCCAGCACAGATACGCAGTATTTT.

The chain uses TRBV4-1 and TRBJ2-1; D possibly corresponds to TRBD2 (7 bases). V shed 4 bases and J shed 5 bases, with 15 bases lying between them. This CDR3 is built from 15 residues. Germline CDR1 and CDR2: MGHRA and YSYEKL. The DNA of the CDR3 is TGCGCCAGCAGCCGGGGGGGCCCGGGAGACAATGAGCAGTTCTTC. It translates to CASSRGGPGDNEQFF.

This chain uses TRBV25-1 with TRBJ2-1; maybe TRBD1 (5 bases). Germline-derived CDR1 and CDR2 are MGHDK and SYGVNS. V lost 2 bases and J 7 bases, leaving 9 bases between the germline ends. This CDR3 region has 13 residues. CDR3 sequence reads: CASSETGRNEQFF. DNA of the CDR3: TGTGCCAGCAGTGAAACAGGAAGGAATGAGCAGTTCTTC.

This clone was found once. The genes are TRBV6-5 and TRBJ1-5; TRBD1 aligns across 11 bases. Germline-derived CDR1 and CDR2 are MNHEY and SVGAGI. The ends lost 6 bases at V and 6 bases at J; junction bases unmatched: 4. The CDR3 is made up of 14 amino acids. For the CDR3, the DNA is TGTGCCAGCAGGACCGGGACAGGGGGTCAGCCCCAGCATTTT. This sequence encodes CASRTGTGGQPQHF.

This clone was seen just once. V gene TRBV9 combines with J gene TRBJ1-3; the D is unclear. The CDR3 extends over 17 amino acids. V lost 0 bases, J lost 0 bases, and 13 bases lay in between. The germline V gene has CDR1 SGDLS and CDR2 YYNGEE. The CDR3 nucleotides read TGTGCCAGCAGCGTAGATCCAGCCACTAGCTCTGGAAACACCATATATTTT. Its translation is CASSVDPATSSGNTIYF.

The V call is TRBV28, the J call TRBJ1-5; D may be TRBD1 (6 bases). The germline V gene encodes CDR1 MDHEN and CDR2 SYDVKM. Trimming stripped 4 bases from V and 6 bases from J, with 13 bases between. This CDR3 spans 14 amino acids. The CDR3 sequence: CASSSREGVQPQHF. The CDR3 DNA reads TGTGCCAGCAGTTCTCGGGAGGGGGTTCAGCCCCAGCATTTT. The variable domain in full, with the rest retrieved from reference TRBV28 and TRBJ1-5, is DVKVTQSSRYLVKRTGEKVFLECVQDMDHENMFWYRQDPGLGLRLIYFSYDVKMKEKGDIPEGYSVSREKKERFSLILESASTNQTSMYLCASSSREGVQPQHFGDGTRLSIL.

The rearrangement uses TRBV5-4 and TRBJ2-1, with D perhaps matching TRBD1 (6 bases). This CDR3 is built from 15 residues. Germline lookup yields CDR1 SGHNT and CDR2 YYREEE (reference sequence). V lost 4 bases and J lost 1, with 12 bases in between. CDR3 in DNA: TGTGCCAGCAGCATGCGACAGGAATCCTACAATGAGCAGTTCTTC. Residues: CASSMRQESYNEQFF.

This chain uses TRBV6-1 with TRBJ1-5; tentatively, D is TRBD1 (6 bases). V was clipped by 2 bases and J by 2 bases, with 16 bases between them. Germline-derived CDR1 and CDR2 are MNHNS and SASEGT. The CDR3 is made up of 17 amino acids. The CDR3 DNA sequence: TGTGCCAGCAGTGAAAGGAGGGGGAGGGACGGCAATCAGCCCCAGCATTTT. Residues: CASSERRGRDGNQPQHF.

V and J are TRBV1 and TRBJ2-7; TRBD2 is the table's D call and was not checked against the DNA. TRBV1 is described as a pseudogene. The CDR3 runs to 15 residues. The CDR3 is CTSSLPGLSSYEQYF. The CDR3 region has the DNA TGCACCAGCAGCCTCCCGGGACTCAGCTCCTACGAGCAGTACTTC.

This clone has more than one count but fewer than ten. The chain joins TRBV6-5 to TRBJ1-1; 8 bases are a match to TRBD1. Germline loops: CDR1 MNHEY, CDR2 SVGAGI. The CDR3 consists of 14 residues. The J segment lost 4 bases and the V segment lost 5 bases, leaving 6 bases of the junction unmatched. CDR3 in amino acids: CASSQYRGSTEAFF. CDR3 sequence (DNA): TGTGCCAGCAGTCAGTACAGGGGGAGCACTGAAGCTTTCTTT.

CDR3 amino acids: CASNEASSYNEQFF. Here the CDR3 DNA reads TGTGCCAGCAATGAGGCGAGCTCCTACAATGAGCAGTTCTTC. V and J are TRBV28 and TRBJ2-1; D ambiguous. Trimming stripped 7 bases from V and 0 bases from J, with 10 bases between. CDR3 length equals 14 residues. The germline V gene encodes CDR1 MDHEN and CDR2 SYDVKM.

V and J are TRBV6-1 and TRBJ2-7, with 10 bases fitting TRBD1. The V segment lost 2 bases and the J segment 9 bases; nucleotides outside the gene matches: 10. CDR3 length equals 15 residues. CDR1 and CDR2 from the germline V gene are MNHNS and SASEGT. Here the CDR3 reads CASSERAGQGYWQYF. CDR3 bases: TGTGCCAGCAGTGAACGGGCGGGACAGGGGTATTGGCAGTACTTC.

The V call is TRBV6-5, the J call TRBJ2-2; 7 nucleotides line up with TRBD1. Germline V lookup: CDR1 MNHEY, CDR2 SVGAGI. The CDR3 consists of 15 residues. Unmatched junction bases numbered 9, after V lost 7 bases and J lost 4 bases. CDR3: CASKVDRAITGELFF. The CDR3 nucleotides are TGTGCCAGCAAGGTCGACAGGGCCATCACCGGGGAGCTGTTTTTT.

The genes are TRBV6-1 and TRBJ1-5; no definite D call. V lost 2 bases to trimming and J lost 4 bases, with 12 bases between them. The CDR3 totals 15 residues. The germline gives CDR1 MNHNS, CDR2 SASEGT. The CDR3: CASSERELENQPQHF. In DNA form, the CDR3 reads TGTGCCAGCAGTGAAAGGGAGCTGGAGAATCAGCCCCAGCATTTT.

This clone has more than one count but fewer than ten. The rearrangement uses TRBV6-4 and TRBJ2-3; TRBD2 agrees at 8 bases. The germline V gene has CDR1 MRHNA and CDR2 SNTAGT. The CDR3 covers 14 residues. V lost 2 bases and J lost 4; bases outside the gene matches: 2. CDR3 sequence reads: CASSDSGGADTQYF. The DNA for the CDR3 is TGTGCCAGCAGTGACAGCGGGGGCGCAGATACGCAGTATTTT.

The chain employs TRBV25-1 and TRBJ2-2; 12 nucleotides line up with TRBD1. The CDR3 is 18 residues long. Germline V gene data show CDR1 as MGHDK and CDR2 as SYGVNS. After removal of 5 bases from V and 4 bases from J, the junction contained 11 bases not matched to a gene. CDR3 bases: TGTGCCAGCAGTCCCACGGGGGGACAGGGGGCCATCACCGGGGAGCTGTTTTTT. Amino acids: CASSPTGGQGAITGELFF.

The J gene is TRBJ2-1, the V gene TRBV5-1, with 9 positions matching TRBD1. This CDR3 comprises 15 residues. V gave up 4 bases and J gave up 2 bases; unmatched junction bases: 4. Germline CDR1 reads SGHRS; CDR2 reads YFSETQ. CDR3 region: CASSPGQGPYNEQFF. The CDR3 nucleotides read TGCGCCAGCAGCCCGGGACAGGGCCCCTACAATGAGCAGTTCTTC.

This clone was picked up a small number of times. This chain uses TRBV6-6 with TRBJ2-2; 11 nucleotides match TRBD2. The V and J ends lost 5 bases and 5 bases, in that order; junction bases with no gene match: 10. The CDR3 runs to 17 residues. Germline loops: CDR1 MNHNY, CDR2 SVGAGI (reference sequence). CDR3 region: CASSRRLAGPRTGELFF. The CDR3 nucleotides are TGTGCCAGCAGTCGGAGACTAGCGGGGCCCCGAACCGGGGAGCTGTTTTTT.

This rearrangement joins TRBV6-5 to TRBJ2-7; D is possibly TRBD2 (7 bases). V was pared by 0 bases and J by 5 bases, with 11 bases between. Germline CDR1 reads MNHEY; CDR2 reads SVGAGI. This CDR3 spans 14 amino acids. DNA of the CDR3: TGTGCCAGCAGTTACTCCGGGGGGCCGCACGAGCAGTACTTC. Amino acids: CASSYSGGPHEQYF.

This clone occurred once. This chain uses TRBV5-1 with TRBJ2-7; 9 bases agree with TRBD2. The junction had 1 base not matched to a gene; V was cut back by 3 bases and J by 6 bases. This CDR3 region has 12 residues. Germline CDR1 reads SGHRS; CDR2 reads YFSETQ. The CDR3 loop is CASSSLAGEQYF. CDR3 bases: TGCGCCAGCAGCTCACTAGCGGGCGAGCAGTACTTC.

Points on this clone: The same CDR3 can be traced to other DNA sequences in this sample. The chain links TRBV6-5 to TRBJ1-2; D call uncertain. Germline CDR1 and CDR2: MNHEY and SVGAGI. Between the trimmed V and J ends, which lost 6 bases and 4 bases, there was a span of 15 bases. This CDR3 has 14 residues. CDR3 coding DNA: TGTGCCAGCAGCCCCCTCCTACTACCCTATGGCTACACCTTC. This translates into CASSPLLLPYGYTF.

The rearrangement uses TRBV7-6 and TRBJ2-1, with 8 bases matching TRBD2. This CDR3 contains 19 residues. Germline assignment: CDR1 SGHVS and CDR2 FNYEAQ. V lost 5 bases to trimming and J lost 6 bases; unmatched junction nucleotides: 21. CDR3 protein: CASSHRSLAGVGAVNEQFF. The DNA for the CDR3 is TGTGCCAGCAGCCACCGGTCCCTAGCGGGCGTGGGGGCGGTCAATGAGCAGTTCTTC.

The chain employs TRBV5-1 and TRBJ1-3; possible D gene TRBD1, 5 bases. Germline CDR1 and CDR2: SGHRS and YFSETQ. The CDR3 is made up of 15 amino acids. Trimming removed 0 bases at V and 4 bases at J, with 11 bases between. CDR3 in amino acids: CASSLGGAGGNTIYF. The CDR3, as DNA: TGCGCCAGCAGCTTGGGCGGGGCTGGAGGAAACACCATATATTTT.